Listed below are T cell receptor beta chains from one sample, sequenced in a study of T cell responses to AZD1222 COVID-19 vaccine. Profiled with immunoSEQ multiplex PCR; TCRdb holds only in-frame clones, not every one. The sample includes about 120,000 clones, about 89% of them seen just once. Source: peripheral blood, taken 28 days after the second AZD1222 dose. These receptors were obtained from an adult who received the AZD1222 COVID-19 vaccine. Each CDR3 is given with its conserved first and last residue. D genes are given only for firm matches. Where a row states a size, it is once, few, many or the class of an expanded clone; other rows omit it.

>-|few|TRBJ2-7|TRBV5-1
CASSLTAERQYF
TGCGCCAGCAGCTTGACGGCCGAGAGGCAGTACTTC
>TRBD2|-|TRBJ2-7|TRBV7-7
CASSPGGVSSYEQYF
TGTGCTAGCAGCCCGGGGGGAGTGAGCTCCTACGAGCAGTACTTC
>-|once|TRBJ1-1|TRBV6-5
CASSHGQSMNTEAFF
TGTGCCAGCAGTCACGGACAGAGTATGAACACTGAAGCTTTCTTT
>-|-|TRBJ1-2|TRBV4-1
CASSSGGGGLDYGYTF
TGCGCCAGCAGCTCAGGTGGGGGGGGTTTGGACTATGGCTACACCTTC
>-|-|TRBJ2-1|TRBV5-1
CASSLVQGTYNEQFF
TGCGCCAGCAGCTTGGTTCAGGGTACCTACAATGAGCAGTTCTTC
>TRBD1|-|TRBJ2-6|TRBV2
CASRPGQASGANVLTF
TGTGCCAGCAGGCCTGGACAGGCCTCTGGGGCCAACGTCCTGACTTTC
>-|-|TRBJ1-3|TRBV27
CASRGRRGIGSGNTIYF
TGTGCCAGCCGGGGTCGGCGGGGGATAGGATCTGGAAACACCATATATTTT
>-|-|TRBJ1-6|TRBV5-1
CASSPRDSYNSPLHF
TGCGCCAGCAGCCCCCGGGACTCCTATAATTCACCCCTCCACTTT
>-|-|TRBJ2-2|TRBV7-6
CASSLFSNTGELFF
TGTGCCAGCAGCTTATTTTCGAACACCGGGGAGCTGTTTTTT
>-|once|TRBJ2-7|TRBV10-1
CASSESGLEQYF
TGCGCCAGCAGTGAGTCTGGACTCGAGCAGTACTTC
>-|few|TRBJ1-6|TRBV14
CASSQVRSSPLHF
TGTGCCAGCAGCCAAGTCAGGTCTTCACCCCTCCACTTT
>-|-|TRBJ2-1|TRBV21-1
CASRVGTGGNNEQFF
TGTGCCAGCCGTGTGGGGACAGGGGGTAACAATGAGCAGTTCTTC
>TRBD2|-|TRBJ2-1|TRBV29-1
CSVTLRLAGGRLSYNEQFF
TGCAGCGTCACGCTGAGACTAGCGGGGGGGCGCCTCTCCTACAATGAGCAGTTCTTC
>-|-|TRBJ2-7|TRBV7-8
CASSHPGSSYEQYF
TGTGCCAGCAGCCACCCGGGAAGCTCCTACGAGCAGTACTTC
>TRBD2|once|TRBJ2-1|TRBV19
CASSIFSVFSAGGTYNEQFF
TGTGCCAGTAGTATCTTCTCTGTATTTTCGGCGGGAGGGACCTACAATGAGCAGTTCTTC
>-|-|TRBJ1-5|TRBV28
CASRSTAAQPQHF
TGTGCCAGCAGGTCTACGGCCGCTCAGCCCCAGCATTTT
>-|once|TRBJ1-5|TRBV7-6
CASFWRQGNQPQHF
TGTGCCAGCTTTTGGAGGCAAGGCAATCAGCCCCAGCATTTT
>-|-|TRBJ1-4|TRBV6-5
CASKSVTTNEKLFF
TGTGCCAGCAAATCAGTCACAACTAATGAAAAACTGTTTTTT
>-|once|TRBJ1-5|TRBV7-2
CASSLAAGANQPQHF
TGTGCCAGCAGCTTAGCGGCAGGAGCTAATCAGCCCCAGCATTTT
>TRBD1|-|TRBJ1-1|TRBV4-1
CASSQKDRGAEAFF
TGCGCCAGCAGCCAAAAGGACAGGGGGGCTGAAGCTTTCTTT
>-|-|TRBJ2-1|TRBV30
CACRGPSVYNEQFF
TGTGCCTGTCGAGGGCCTAGCGTATACAATGAGCAGTTCTTC
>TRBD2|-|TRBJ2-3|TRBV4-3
CASSQDPSGTITDTQYF
TGCGCCAGCAGCCAAGATCCCAGCGGGACCATCACAGATACGCAGTATTTT
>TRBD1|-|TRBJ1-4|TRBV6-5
CASSYTGVLNEKLFF
TGTGCCAGCAGTTACACAGGGGTATTGAATGAAAAACTGTTTTTT
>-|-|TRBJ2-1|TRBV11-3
CASSLGGRWNEQFF
TGTGCCAGCAGCTTAGGCGGTAGGTGGAATGAGCAGTTCTTC
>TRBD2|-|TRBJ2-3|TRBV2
CASSDPLASGDTDTQYF
TGTGCCAGCAGTGATCCCCTGGCTAGCGGGGACACAGATACGCAGTATTTT
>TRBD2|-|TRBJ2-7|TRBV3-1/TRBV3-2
CASSAGLNLRLAGGPGYEQYF
TGTGCCAGTTCAGCTGGGCTAAATCTGAGACTAGCGGGAGGGCCTGGGTACGAGCAGTACTTC
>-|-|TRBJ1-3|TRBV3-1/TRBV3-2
CASSPIAGNTIYF
TGTGCCAGCAGCCCAATAGCTGGAAACACCATATATTTT
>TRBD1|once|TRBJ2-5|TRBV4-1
CASSTGQGAGETQYF
TGCGCCAGCAGCACCGGTCAGGGGGCAGGGGAGACCCAGTACTTC
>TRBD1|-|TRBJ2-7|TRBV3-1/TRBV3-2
CASSSRPGTGLSEQYF
TGTGCCAGCAGCTCCCGCCCCGGGACAGGGCTTTCCGAGCAGTACTTC
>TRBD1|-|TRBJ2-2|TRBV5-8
CASRSRGHTGELFF
TGTGCCAGCAGAAGCAGGGGGCACACCGGGGAGCTGTTTTTT
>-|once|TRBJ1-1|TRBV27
CASSLEIRAEAFF
TGTGCCAGCAGTTTAGAGATCCGGGCTGAAGCTTTCTTT
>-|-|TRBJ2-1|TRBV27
CATGTDEQFF
TGTGCCACCGGGACTGATGAGCAGTTCTTC
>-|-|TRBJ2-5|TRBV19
CASSTPQGHLQYF
TGTGCCAGTAGTACCCCCCAGGGCCATCTTCAGTACTTC
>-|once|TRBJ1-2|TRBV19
CASSPQGWDGYTF
TGTGCCAGTAGTCCGCAGGGCTGGGATGGCTACACCTTC
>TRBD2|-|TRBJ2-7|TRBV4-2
CASSQGAGGAYEQYF
TGTGCCAGCAGCCAGGGAGCGGGGGGAGCCTACGAGCAGTACTTC
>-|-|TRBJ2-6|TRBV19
CASSIRPGTSGANVLTF
TGTGCCAGTAGTATTCGCCCCGGGACATCTGGGGCCAACGTCCTGACTTTC
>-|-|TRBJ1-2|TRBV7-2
CASSFTVNYGYTF
TGTGCCAGCAGCTTCACGGTAAACTATGGCTACACCTTC
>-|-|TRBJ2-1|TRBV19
CASSASRGFYNEQFF
TGTGCCAGTAGTGCGAGTCGGGGATTTTACAATGAGCAGTTCTTC
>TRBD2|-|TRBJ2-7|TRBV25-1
CASSEALAGGEQYF
TGTGCCAGCAGTGAAGCCCTAGCGGGAGGCGAGCAGTACTTC
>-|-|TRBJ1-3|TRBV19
CASSITGTGNTIYF
TGTGCCAGTAGTATTACAGGGACTGGAAACACCATATATTTT
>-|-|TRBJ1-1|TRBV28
CASSERTVNTEAFF
TGTGCCAGCAGTGAACGGACGGTGAACACTGAAGCTTTCTTT
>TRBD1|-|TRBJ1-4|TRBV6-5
CASSLGQGSSFGKLFF
TGTGCCAGCAGTTTGGGACAGGGTTCTTCTTTCGGGAAACTGTTTTTT
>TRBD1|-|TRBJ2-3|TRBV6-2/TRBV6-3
CASSTGQGRPSTDTQYF
TGTGCCAGCAGCACAGGACAGGGCCGACCTAGCACAGATACGCAGTATTTT
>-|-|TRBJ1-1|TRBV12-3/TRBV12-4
CASSYRGEAFF
TGTGCCAGCAGTTATCGAGGTGAAGCTTTCTTT
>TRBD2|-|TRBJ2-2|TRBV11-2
CASSLGRRAGDTGELFF
TGTGCCAGCAGCTTAGGGCGGAGGGCGGGGGACACCGGGGAGCTGTTTTTT
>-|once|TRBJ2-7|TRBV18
CASSPRQAYEQYF
TGTGCCAGCTCTCCCAGACAGGCCTACGAGCAGTACTTC
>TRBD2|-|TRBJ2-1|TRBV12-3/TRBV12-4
CVSGTSNYEQFF
TGTGTCTCCGGGACTAGTAACTATGAGCAGTTCTTC
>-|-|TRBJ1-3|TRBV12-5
CASGPEMGHLGNTIYF
TGTGCTAGTGGTCCGGAGATGGGACACCTTGGAAACACCATATATTTT
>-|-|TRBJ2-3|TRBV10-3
CAISDSSPRTDTQYF
TGTGCCATCAGTGACAGTTCTCCCCGCACAGATACGCAGTATTTT
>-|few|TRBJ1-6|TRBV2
CASSLTRDKRDSPLHF
TGTGCCAGCAGTTTAACTAGGGACAAAAGGGATTCACCCCTCCACTTT
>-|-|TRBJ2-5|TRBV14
CASSQDLAPQGSQYF
TGTGCCAGCAGCCAAGATCTTGCGCCCCAAGGCAGCCAGTACTTC
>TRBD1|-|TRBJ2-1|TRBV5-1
CASSKLGQGAGNEQFF
TGCGCCAGCAGCAAACTCGGGCAGGGGGCCGGGAATGAGCAGTTCTTC
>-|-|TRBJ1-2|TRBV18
CASSPRREYGYTF
TGTGCCAGCTCACCGAGGCGGGAGTATGGCTACACCTTC
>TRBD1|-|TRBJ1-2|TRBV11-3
CASSPLQGAGGYTF
TGTGCCAGCAGCCCCCTACAGGGGGCGGGAGGCTACACCTTC
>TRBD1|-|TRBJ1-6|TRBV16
CASCPGQGYSPLHF
TGTGCCAGCTGTCCGGGACAGGGGTATTCACCCCTCCACTTT
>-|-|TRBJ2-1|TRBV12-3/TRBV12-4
CASLYRNEQFF
TGTGCCAGCTTGTATAGGAATGAGCAGTTCTTC
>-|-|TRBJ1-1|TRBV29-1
CSVEAGGNTEAFF
TGCAGCGTGGAGGCGGGAGGGAACACTGAAGCTTTCTTT
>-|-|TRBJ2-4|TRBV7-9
CASSFPAGENIQYF
TGTGCCAGCAGCTTCCCAGCGGGCGAAAACATTCAGTACTTC
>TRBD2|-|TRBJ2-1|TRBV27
CASSDMTSAYNEQFF
TGTGCCAGCAGTGACATGACTAGCGCTTACAATGAGCAGTTCTTC